This TCR beta chain emerged from a study of glioma-infiltrating T cells. TCR alpha and beta CDR3 regions were amplified from RNA using iRepertoire nested multiplex PCR. TCRdb re-analysed the multiplex PCR reads in MiXCR, keeping a single row per CDR3 protein. The repertoire holds under 200,000 distinct CDR3 sequences, with around 42% as singletons. CDR3 length: 15 residues. V lost 5 bases to trimming and J lost 0 bases, with 13 bases between them. The germline CDR1 and CDR2 sequences are LNHDA and SQIVND (reference sequence). This sequence originates from a human donor with low-grade glioma or glioblastoma, undergoing nonglioma brain surgery, or in good health (not recorded which). The sequenced material came from glioma tissue, nonneoplastic brain tissue, or PBMCs (not recorded which). The chain is built from TRBV19 and TRBJ1-1; possibly TRBD1 for D (5 bases). The CDR3 DNA reads as TGTGCCAGTAGTCCCCCGACAGTAATGAACACTGAAGCTTTCTTT. This sequence encodes CASSPPTVMNTEAFF.